These 21 T cell receptor beta chains were all obtained from the same sample, sequenced in a study of blood T cell repertoires in COVID-19. The protocol was immunoSEQ multiplex PCR, while the TCRdb copy is restricted to in-frame clones and leaves out a portion. The repertoire includes approximately 70,000 clones, roughly nine tenths of them detected once, and 3.4% sits in the top ten. The material sequenced was peripheral blood. The receptor source for this set is a woman in her forties or fifties with COVID-19, enrolled during active disease.

This rearrangement joins TRBV3-1 (or the pseudogene TRBV3-2) to TRBJ2-7, with 8 bases identical to TRBD2. Germline V gene lookup returns CDR1 LGHDT and CDR2 YNNKEL (reference sequence). The CDR3 has 13 residues. Losses at the gene ends were 3 bases for V and 9 bases for J; bases not matched to a gene: 7. The CDR3 reads CASSQGLAGPQYF. CDR3 DNA sequence: TGTGCCAGCAGCCAGGGCTTAGCGGGACCGCAGTACTTC.

The genes are TRBV11-2 and TRBJ2-5; D possibly corresponds to TRBD2 (6 bases). Germline V gene sequence: CDR1 SGHAT, CDR2 FQNNGV. V dropped 3 bases and J dropped 4 bases, with 12 bases sitting between them. This CDR3 spans 14 amino acids. The CDR3 here is CASSFISGAETQYF. The DNA of the CDR3 is TGTGCCAGCAGCTTCATTAGCGGTGCAGAGACCCAGTACTTC.

The V call is TRBV19, the J call TRBJ2-3, with TRBD2 matching 10 bases. V dropped 6 bases and J dropped 6; count of bases not matched to a gene: 12. Germline CDR1 LNHDA, CDR2 SQIVND (reference sequence). The CDR3 contains 16 residues. Written as DNA, the CDR3 is TGTGCCAGTAGAAAATTGGGGACTAGCGTTGGGGATACGCAGTATTTT. Translated, it gives CASRKLGTSVGDTQYF.

This clone has just one count. The genes are TRBV4-1 and TRBJ2-5, with 7 bases fitting TRBD2. In germline, CDR1 is MGHRA, CDR2 YSYEKL. The trim removed 3 bases at V and 3 bases at J, leaving 4 bases unmatched. The length of the CDR3 is 14 residues. The DNA for the CDR3 is TGCGCCAGCAGCCACCTGGGGGGGGAAGAGACCCAGTACTTC. This translates into CASSHLGGEETQYF.

Only a few counts were recorded for this clone. CDR3 coding DNA: TGTGCCACCAGTGATTCCTGGACTAGCGGGAGGGGGGGATCCTACAATGAGCAGTTCTTC. Amino acid sequence: CATSDSWTSGRGGSYNEQFF. V usage is TRBV24-1 and J usage is TRBJ2-1; TRBD2 matches at 15 bases. CDR1 and CDR2 (germline): KGHDR, SFDVKD. This CDR3 is 20 amino acids long. J was trimmed by 1 base and V by 2 bases; bases with no gene match: 8.

The chain links TRBV5-6 to TRBJ2-1; the D gene is possibly TRBD2 (5 bases). Deletions cut 1 base from V and 8 bases from J, with 22 bases between. Germline CDR1 reads SGHDT; CDR2 reads YYEEEE. The CDR3 covers 17 residues. Here the CDR3 reads CASSLWAKRLSGHEQFF. The CDR3 region has the DNA TGTGCCAGCAGCTTGTGGGCAAAGCGGCTCTCAGGTCATGAGCAGTTCTTC.

The V and J genes are TRBV28 and TRBJ2-6; TRBD1 might be the D (7 bases). Per germline, CDR1 MDHEN and CDR2 SYDVKM. Trimming pared 6 bases from V and 2 bases from J, leaving 8 bases between. CDR3 size: 14 residues. CDR3 amino acids: CASSRGAGANVLTF. The CDR3 bases are TGTGCCAGCAGCAGGGGGGCTGGGGCCAACGTCCTGACTTTC. Filled out from reference TRBV28 and TRBJ2-6, the complete variable domain reads DVKVTQSSRYLVKRTGEKVFLECVQDMDHENMFWYRQDPGLGLRLIYFSYDVKMKEKGDIPEGYSVSREKKERFSLILESASTNQTSMYLCASSRGAGANVLTFGAGSRLTVL.

The rearrangement links TRBV6-5 to TRBJ1-1; no clear D gene. Between the trimmed V and J ends, which lost 4 bases and 4 bases, there was a span of 19 bases. CDR1 is MNHEY and CDR2 is SVGAGI in the germline V gene. The CDR3 length is 16 residues. The CDR3 DNA sequence: TGTGCCAGCAGTTCCCTCTCGGCGGGGATCGGCACTGAAGCTTTCTTT. It codes for CASSSLSAGIGTEAFF.

The rearrangement uses TRBV28 and TRBJ1-5; D gene uncertain. Germline CDR1 is MDHEN and CDR2 is SYDVKM. V was pared by 4 bases and J by 1 base, with 5 bases between. The CDR3 is made up of 13 amino acids. Written as DNA, the CDR3 is TGTGCCAGCAGTTCGGGAAGCAATCAGCCCCAGCATTTT. Protein sequence: CASSSGSNQPQHF.

The chain has TRBV3-1 (or the pseudogene TRBV3-2) and TRBJ2-1; tentative D call: TRBD1 (5 bases). The CDR3 runs 16 residues. Trimming removed 4 bases from V and 7 bases from J, with 20 bases in between. The V gene's germline CDR1 is LGHDT and CDR2 YNNKEL (reference sequence). The CDR3 DNA follows: TGTGCCAGCAGCCCTACGGGTGGGGCCAGGTTGAATGAGCAGTTCTTC. This translates into CASSPTGGARLNEQFF.

This sequence joins TRBV5-8 and TRBJ2-4; maybe TRBD2 (6 bases). Germline CDR1 reads SGHTS; CDR2 reads YDEGEE. Trimming stripped 1 base from V and 0 bases from J, with 20 bases between. The CDR3 sequence is 19 residues long. The CDR3 DNA reads TGTGCCAGCAGCTTGAAGGGTGGGAGGCTCGCCCGAGCCAAAAACATTCAGTACTTC. Its translation: CASSLKGGRLARAKNIQYF. The variable domain in full, completed from reference TRBV5-8 and TRBJ2-4, reads EAGVTQSPTHLIKTRGQQATLRCSPISGHTSVYWYQQALGLGLQFLLWYDEGEERNRGNFPPRFSGRQFPNYSSELNVNALELEDSALYLCASSLKGGRLARAKNIQYFGAGTRLSVL.

The chain employs TRBV5-5 and TRBJ2-7; TRBD1 matches 7 bases. The length of the CDR3 is 14 residues. The trim removed 3 bases at V and 10 bases at J, leaving 13 bases unmatched. Germline lookup yields CDR1 SGHKS and CDR2 YYEKEE (reference sequence). CDR3 in amino acids: CASSSRQGERIQYF. In DNA, the CDR3 is TGTGCCAGCAGCTCGAGACAGGGCGAAAGAATTCAGTACTTC.

In this sample, this clone turned up once. The gene calls are TRBV19 and TRBJ2-7; TRBD1 matches 12 bases. CDR1 LNHDA and CDR2 SQIVND come from the germline V gene (reference sequence). The CDR3 is 15 amino acids. With 5 bases clipped from V and 7 bases from J, the junction kept 9 bases outside the gene matches. This chain's CDR3 is CASSASGQGAGEQYF. CDR3 in DNA: TGTGCCAGTAGTGCTTCGGGACAGGGGGCAGGGGAGCAGTACTTC.

The rearrangement joins TRBV2 to TRBJ2-1; tentatively, D is TRBD2 (6 bases). This CDR3 has 15 amino acids. The V and J ends lost 6 bases and 2 bases respectively, with 14 bases between them. Germline V gene sequence: CDR1 SNHLY, CDR2 FYNNEI. The CDR3 DNA follows: TGTGCCAGCAGAGCCGGGCGGGGCGCCTACAATGAGCAGTTCTTC. Its translation: CASRAGRGAYNEQFF.

The J gene is TRBJ1-5, the V gene TRBV19; D is undetermined. Trimming took off 2 bases at V and 3 bases at J, with 11 bases between the two ends. This CDR3 comprises 15 residues. Germline-derived CDR1 and CDR2 are LNHDA and SQIVND (reference sequence). CDR3: CASSINHGANQPQHF. CDR3 nucleotides: TGTGCCAGTAGTATAAATCACGGTGCCAATCAGCCCCAGCATTTT.

The chain uses TRBV27 and TRBJ1-2; maybe TRBD1 (5 bases). V was shortened by 4 bases and J by 4 bases, with 16 bases between the two germline ends. CDR3 length: 15 residues. Per germline, CDR1 MNHEY and CDR2 SMNVEV (reference sequence). DNA for the CDR3: TGTGCCAGCAGTTCAGGGCCTCCACTTGCCTATGGCTACACCTTC. Protein product: CASSSGPPLAYGYTF.

The chain uses TRBV27 and TRBJ1-1; a weak D match, TRBD1 (5 bases). Trimming took off 3 bases at V and 5 bases at J, with 22 bases between the two ends. Germline CDR1 MNHEY, CDR2 SMNVEV (reference sequence). This CDR3 comprises 17 residues. The CDR3 region is CASSFLSGVSGGTEAFF. Here the CDR3 DNA reads TGTGCCAGCAGTTTCCTCTCGGGGGTGTCGGGTGGGACTGAAGCTTTCTTT.

The V call is TRBV3-1 (or the pseudogene TRBV3-2), the J call TRBJ2-1; the match to TRBD2 covers 8 bases. V was pared by 2 bases and J by 11 bases, with 11 bases of the junction left unmatched. CDR3 size: 15 residues. CDR1 is LGHDT, CDR2 YNNKEL, per germline (reference sequence). The CDR3 region is CASSQLRAGGRQQFF. CDR3 DNA sequence: TGTGCCAGCAGCCAATTGCGGGCGGGGGGCCGGCAGCAGTTCTTC.

This clone ranks as medium-sized. The V and J genes are TRBV19 and TRBJ1-5, with D perhaps TRBD1 (6 bases). Germline CDR1 reads LNHDA; CDR2 reads SQIVND (reference sequence). Deletions cut 6 bases from V and 8 bases from J, with 11 bases between. This CDR3 is 12 amino acids long. This CDR3 reads CASSYRAKPQHF. The CDR3, as DNA: TGTGCCAGTAGCTACAGGGCAAAGCCCCAGCATTTT.

The chain is built from TRBV6-1 and TRBJ1-2; D gene ambiguous. The V end lost 1 base, the J end lost 4 bases, and 7 bases lay between the germline ends. The CDR3 loop spans 13 amino acids. Germline V gene sequence: CDR1 MNHNS, CDR2 SASEGT. In nucleotides, the CDR3 is TGTGCCAGCAGTGAAGACCAGGCCTATGGCTACACCTTC. Amino acids: CASSEDQAYGYTF.

The rearrangement links TRBV7-9 to TRBJ2-3; 13 nucleotides match TRBD2. Trimming removed 3 bases from V and 4 bases from J; junction bases left unmatched: 4. The CDR3 covers 16 residues. The germline V gene has CDR1 SEHNR and CDR2 FQNEAQ (reference sequence). The CDR3 DNA reads as TGTGCCAGCAGCTTGCGGACTAGCGGGAGAGCAGATACGCAGTATTTT. Translating gives CASSLRTSGRADTQYF. Full variable domain (rest looked up from reference TRBV7-9 and TRBJ2-3): DTGVSQNPRHKITKRGQNVTFRCDPISEHNRLYWYRQTLGQGPEFLTYFQNEAQLEKSRLLSDRFSAERPKGSFSTLEIQRTEQGDSAMYLCASSLRTSGRADTQYFGPGTRLTVL.